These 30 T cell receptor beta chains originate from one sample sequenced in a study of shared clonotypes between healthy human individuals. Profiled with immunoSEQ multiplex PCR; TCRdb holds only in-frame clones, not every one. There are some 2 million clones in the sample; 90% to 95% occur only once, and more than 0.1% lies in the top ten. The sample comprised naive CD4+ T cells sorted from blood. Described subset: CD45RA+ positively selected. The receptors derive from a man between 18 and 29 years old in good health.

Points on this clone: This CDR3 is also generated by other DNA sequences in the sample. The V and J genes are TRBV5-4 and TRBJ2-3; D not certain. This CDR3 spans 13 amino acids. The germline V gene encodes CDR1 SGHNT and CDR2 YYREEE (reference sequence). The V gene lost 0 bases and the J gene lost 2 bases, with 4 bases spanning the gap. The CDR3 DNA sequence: TGTGCCAGCAGCTTGGGACTCACAGATACGCAGTATTTT. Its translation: CASSLGLTDTQYF.

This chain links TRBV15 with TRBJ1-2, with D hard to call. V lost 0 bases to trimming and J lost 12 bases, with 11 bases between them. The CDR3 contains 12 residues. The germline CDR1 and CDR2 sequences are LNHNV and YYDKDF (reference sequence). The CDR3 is CATSRDRVRHTF. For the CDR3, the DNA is TGTGCCACCAGCAGAGATCGGGTGCGGCACACCTTC. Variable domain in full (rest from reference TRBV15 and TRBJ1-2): DAMVIQNPRYQVTQFGKPVTLSCSQTLNHNVMYWYQQKSSQAPKLLFHYYDKDFNNEADTPDNFQSRRPNTSFCFLDIRSPGLGDTAMYLCATSRDRVRHTFGSGTRLTVV.

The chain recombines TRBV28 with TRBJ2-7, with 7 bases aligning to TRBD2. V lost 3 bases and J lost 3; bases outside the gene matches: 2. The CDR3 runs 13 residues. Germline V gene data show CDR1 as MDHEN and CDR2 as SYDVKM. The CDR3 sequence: CASSFGGVYEQYF. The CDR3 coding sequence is TGTGCCAGCAGTTTTGGGGGGGTCTACGAGCAGTACTTC.

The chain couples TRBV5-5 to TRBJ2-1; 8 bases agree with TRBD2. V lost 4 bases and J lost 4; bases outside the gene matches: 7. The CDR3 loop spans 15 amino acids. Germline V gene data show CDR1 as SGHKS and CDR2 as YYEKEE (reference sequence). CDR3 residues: CASSRSGSQYNEQFF. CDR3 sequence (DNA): TGTGCCAGCAGCAGGAGCGGGAGCCAATACAATGAGCAGTTCTTC.

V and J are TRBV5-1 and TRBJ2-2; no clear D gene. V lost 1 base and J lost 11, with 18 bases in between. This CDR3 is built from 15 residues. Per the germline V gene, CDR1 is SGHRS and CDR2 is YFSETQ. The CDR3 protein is CASSLRPAPRYELFF. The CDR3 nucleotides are TGCGCCAGCAGCTTGCGGCCAGCCCCCCGTTATGAGCTGTTTTTT.

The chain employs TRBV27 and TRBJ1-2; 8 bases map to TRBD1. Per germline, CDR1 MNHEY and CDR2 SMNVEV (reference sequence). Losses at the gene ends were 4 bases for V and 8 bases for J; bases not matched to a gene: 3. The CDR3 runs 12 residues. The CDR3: CASSYRGRGYTF. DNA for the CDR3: TGTGCCAGCAGTTACAGGGGGAGAGGCTACACCTTC.

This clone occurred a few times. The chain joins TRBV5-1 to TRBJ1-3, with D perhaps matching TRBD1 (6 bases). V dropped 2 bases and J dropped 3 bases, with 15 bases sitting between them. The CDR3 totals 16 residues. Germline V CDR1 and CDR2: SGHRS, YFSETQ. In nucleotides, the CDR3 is TGCGCCAGCAGCTTATCCTACAGGGTTGATGGAAACACCATATATTTT. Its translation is CASSLSYRVDGNTIYF.

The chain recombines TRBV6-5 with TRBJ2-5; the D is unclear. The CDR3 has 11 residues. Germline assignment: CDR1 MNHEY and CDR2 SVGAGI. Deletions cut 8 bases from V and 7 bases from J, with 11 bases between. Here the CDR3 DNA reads TGTGCCAGCCAAACCGGGTGGACCCAGTACTTC. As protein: CASQTGWTQYF.

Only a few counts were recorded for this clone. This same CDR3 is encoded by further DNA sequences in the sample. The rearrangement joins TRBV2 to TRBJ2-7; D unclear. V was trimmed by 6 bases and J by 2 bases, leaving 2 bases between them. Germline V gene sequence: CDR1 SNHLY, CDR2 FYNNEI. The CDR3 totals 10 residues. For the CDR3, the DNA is TGTGCCAGCAGAACCTACGAGCAGTACTTC. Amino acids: CASRTYEQYF. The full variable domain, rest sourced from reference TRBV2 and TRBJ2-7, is EPEVTQTPSHQVTQMGQEVILRCVPISNHLYFYWYRQILGQKVEFLVSFYNNEISEKSEIFDDQFSVERPDGSNFTLKIRSTKLEDSAMYFCASRTYEQYFGPGTRLTVT.

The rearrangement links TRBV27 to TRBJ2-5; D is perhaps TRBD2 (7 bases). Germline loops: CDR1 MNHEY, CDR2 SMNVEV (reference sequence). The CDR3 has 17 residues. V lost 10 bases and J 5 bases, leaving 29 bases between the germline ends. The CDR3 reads CATRGGVGGALWETQYF. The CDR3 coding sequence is TGTGCCACCAGAGGTGGAGTAGGGGGGGCGTTGTGGGAGACCCAGTACTTC.

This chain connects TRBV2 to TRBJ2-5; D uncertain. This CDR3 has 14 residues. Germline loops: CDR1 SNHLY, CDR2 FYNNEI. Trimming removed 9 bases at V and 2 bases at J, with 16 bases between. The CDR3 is CASIPGRQQETQYF. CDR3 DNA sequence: TGTGCCAGTATCCCAGGACGCCAGCAAGAGACCCAGTACTTC.

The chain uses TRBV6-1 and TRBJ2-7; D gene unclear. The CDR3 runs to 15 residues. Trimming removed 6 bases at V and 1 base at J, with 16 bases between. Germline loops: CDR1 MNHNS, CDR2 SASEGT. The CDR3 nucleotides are TGTGCCAGCAGCCTAGTAATGACATTGTCCTACGAGCAGTACTTC. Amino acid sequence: CASSLVMTLSYEQYF.

The CDR3 coding sequence is TGCGCCAGCAGCCAACAGGGACAGGGGGCTGGAAACACCATATATTTT. This sequence encodes CASSQQGQGAGNTIYF. The chain uses TRBV4-3 and TRBJ1-3, with 11 bases aligning to TRBD1. From germline, CDR1 is LGHNA and CDR2 YSLEER. Trimming removed 2 bases from V and 2 bases from J; junction bases left unmatched: 2. This CDR3 region has 16 residues.

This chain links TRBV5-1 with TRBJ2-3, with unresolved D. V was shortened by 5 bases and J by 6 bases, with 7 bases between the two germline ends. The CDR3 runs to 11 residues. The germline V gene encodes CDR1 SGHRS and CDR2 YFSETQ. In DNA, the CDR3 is TGCGCCAGCAGTGGGTCCGATACGCAGTATTTT. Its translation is CASSGSDTQYF.

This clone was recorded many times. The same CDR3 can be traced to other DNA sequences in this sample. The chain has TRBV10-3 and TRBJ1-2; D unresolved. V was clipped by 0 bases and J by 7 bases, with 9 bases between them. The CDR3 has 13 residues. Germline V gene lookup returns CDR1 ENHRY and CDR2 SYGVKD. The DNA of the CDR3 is TGTGCCATCAGTGAGTCAAGAGGGTCTGGCTACACCTTC. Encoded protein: CAISESRGSGYTF.

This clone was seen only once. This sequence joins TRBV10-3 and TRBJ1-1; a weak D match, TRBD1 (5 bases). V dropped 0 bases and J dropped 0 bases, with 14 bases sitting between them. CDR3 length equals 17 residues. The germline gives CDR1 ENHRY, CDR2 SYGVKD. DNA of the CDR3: TGTGCCATCAGTGAGTCGCCCACAGGCCTTATGAACACTGAAGCTTTCTTT. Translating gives CAISESPTGLMNTEAFF.

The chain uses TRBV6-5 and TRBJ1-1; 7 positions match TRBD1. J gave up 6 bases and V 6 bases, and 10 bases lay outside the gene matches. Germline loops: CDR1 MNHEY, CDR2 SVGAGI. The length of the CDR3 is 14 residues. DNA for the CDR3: TGTGCCAGCAGCAAGACAGGGTTAATCCCTGAAGCTTTCTTT. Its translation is CASSKTGLIPEAFF.

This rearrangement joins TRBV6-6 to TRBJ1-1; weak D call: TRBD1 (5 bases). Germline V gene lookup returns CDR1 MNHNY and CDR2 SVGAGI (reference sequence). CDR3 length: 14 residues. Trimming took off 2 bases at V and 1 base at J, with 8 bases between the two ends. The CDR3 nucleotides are TGTGCCAGCAGTTACAGGGGCAAGAACACTGAAGCTTTCTTT. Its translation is CASSYRGKNTEAFF.

In DNA, the CDR3 is TGCAGCGTAGCCGGGACTAGCGGGACAAGCACAGATACGCAGTATTTT. Translated: CSVAGTSGTSTDTQYF. The V call is TRBV29-1, the J call TRBJ2-3, with 13 nucleotides matching TRBD2. Germline V gene data show CDR1 as SQVTM and CDR2 as ANQGSEA. The CDR3 sequence is 16 residues long. V gave up 6 bases and J gave up 0 bases; unmatched junction bases: 6.

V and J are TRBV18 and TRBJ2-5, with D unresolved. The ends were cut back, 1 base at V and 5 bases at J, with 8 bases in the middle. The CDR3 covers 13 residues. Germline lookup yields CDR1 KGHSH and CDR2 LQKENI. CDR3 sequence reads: CASSPQERETQYF. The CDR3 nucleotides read TGTGCCAGCTCACCACAGGAACGGGAGACCCAGTACTTC.

The CDR3 nucleotides read TGCGCCAGCAGTGAGGAATCTGGGGCCAACGTCCTGACTTTC. It is translated as CASSEESGANVLTF. The chain is built from TRBV5-1 and TRBJ2-6; no clear D gene. Trimming took off 5 bases at V and 1 base at J, with 7 bases between the two ends. Germline V gives CDR1 SGHRS, CDR2 YFSETQ. The CDR3 covers 14 residues.

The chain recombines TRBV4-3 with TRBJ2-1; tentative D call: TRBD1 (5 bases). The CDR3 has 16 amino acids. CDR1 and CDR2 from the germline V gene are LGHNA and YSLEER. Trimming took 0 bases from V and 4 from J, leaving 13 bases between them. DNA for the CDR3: TGCGCCAGCAGCCAAGATCGGCAGGGTGTATACAATGAGCAGTTCTTC. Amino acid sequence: CASSQDRQGVYNEQFF.

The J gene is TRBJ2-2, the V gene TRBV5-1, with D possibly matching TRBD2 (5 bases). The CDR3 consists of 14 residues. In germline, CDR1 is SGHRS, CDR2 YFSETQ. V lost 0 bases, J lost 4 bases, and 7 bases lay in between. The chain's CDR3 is CASSLDGLTGELFF. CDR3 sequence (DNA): TGCGCCAGCAGCTTGGACGGACTCACCGGGGAGCTGTTTTTT.

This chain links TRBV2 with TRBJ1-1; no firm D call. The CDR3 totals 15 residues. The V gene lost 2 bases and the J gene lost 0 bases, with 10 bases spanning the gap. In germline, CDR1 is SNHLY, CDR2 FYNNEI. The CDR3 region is CASSERGNLNTEAFF. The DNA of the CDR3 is TGTGCCAGCAGTGAACGGGGAAACTTGAACACTGAAGCTTTCTTT.

CDR3 residues: CASSLDRVTEAFF. In nucleotides, the CDR3 is TGTGCCAGCTCACTTGACAGGGTGACTGAAGCTTTCTTT. J is TRBJ1-1 and V is TRBV18, with 7 bases identical to TRBD1. The CDR3 totals 13 residues. Trimming cost V 4 bases and J 5 bases; bases outside gene matches: 4. CDR1 is KGHSH and CDR2 is LQKENI in the germline V gene.

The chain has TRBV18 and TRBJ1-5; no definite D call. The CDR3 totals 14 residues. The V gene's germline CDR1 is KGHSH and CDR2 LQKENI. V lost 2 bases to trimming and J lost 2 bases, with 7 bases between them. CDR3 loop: CASSPGSGNQPQHF. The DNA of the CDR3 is TGTGCCAGCTCACCAGGTTCCGGCAATCAGCCCCAGCATTTT.

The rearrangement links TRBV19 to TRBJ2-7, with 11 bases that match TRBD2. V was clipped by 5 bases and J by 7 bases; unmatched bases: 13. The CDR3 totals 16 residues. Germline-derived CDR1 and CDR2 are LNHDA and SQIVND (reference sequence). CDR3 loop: CASSVTSGKIPREQYF. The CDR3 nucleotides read TGTGCCAGTAGTGTGACTAGCGGGAAGATTCCAAGAGAGCAGTACTTC.

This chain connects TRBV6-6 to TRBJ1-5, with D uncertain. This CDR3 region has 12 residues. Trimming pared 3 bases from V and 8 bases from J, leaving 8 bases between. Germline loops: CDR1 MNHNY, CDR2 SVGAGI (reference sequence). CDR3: CASSYPLKPQHF. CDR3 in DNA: TGTGCCAGCAGTTATCCCTTAAAGCCCCAGCATTTT.

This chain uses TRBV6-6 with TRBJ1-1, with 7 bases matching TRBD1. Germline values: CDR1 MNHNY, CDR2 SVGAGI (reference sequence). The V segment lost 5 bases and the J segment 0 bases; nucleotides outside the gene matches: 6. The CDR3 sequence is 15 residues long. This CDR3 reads CASSIGTAMNTEAFF. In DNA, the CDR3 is TGTGCCAGCAGTATCGGGACAGCTATGAACACTGAAGCTTTCTTT.

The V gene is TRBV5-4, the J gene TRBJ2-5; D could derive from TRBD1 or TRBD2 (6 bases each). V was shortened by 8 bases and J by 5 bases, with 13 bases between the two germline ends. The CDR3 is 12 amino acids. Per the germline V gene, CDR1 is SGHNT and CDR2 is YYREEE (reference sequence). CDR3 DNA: TGTGCCAGATCGAGAGGGGGGGAGACCCAGTACTTC. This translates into CARSRGGETQYF.